A selection of T cell receptor beta chains follows, all from one sample in a study of regulatory T cells in long-lasting Graves disease. In TCRdb, the multiplex PCR reads were re-called with MiXCR into one record per CDR3 protein. The sample has around 400,000 distinct CDR3 sequences, roughly 10% seen once; the top ten hold about 19%. Another study also made use of these data, one on T cells in Graves' hyperthyroidism and ophthalmopathy.

Sequencing used peripheral blood mononuclear cells (PBMCs), obtained at new diagnosis, from a patient treated with antithyroid drugs. These receptors were taken from a woman between 18 and 30 years old with Graves disease. Each CDR3 is given with its conserved first and last residue. A D gene is named only where the DNA matches it firmly. A row's size may be missing; if present it is once, few, many or a size class.

v_gene: TRBV19
d_gene: .
abundance: .
j_gene: TRBJ2-3
len: 13
CDR3nt: TGTGCCAGTAGTTGGGCAGAAACAGATACGCAGTATTTT
CDR3aa: CASSWAETDTQYF

v_gene: TRBV20-1
d_gene: .
abundance: many
j_gene: TRBJ1-1
len: 18
CDR3nt: TGCAGTGCTAGAGATGGGATCGGGGCGGTGTTGGGGAGCACTGAAGCTTTCTTT
CDR3aa: CSARDGIGAVLGSTEAFF

v_gene: TRBV14
d_gene: TRBD1
abundance: many
j_gene: TRBJ1-1
len: 15
CDR3nt: TGTGCCAGCAGCCAACCCGGGACAGGGGGCGCGCACGCTTTCTTT
CDR3aa: CASSQPGTGGAHAFF

v_gene: TRBV6-9
d_gene: .
abundance: many
j_gene: TRBJ2-5
len: 14
CDR3nt: TGTGCCAGCAGTTACGGAGAGGAGGCTGAGACCCAGTACTTC
CDR3aa: CASSYGEEAETQYF

v_gene: TRBV6-5
d_gene: .
abundance: few
j_gene: TRBJ1-3
len: 15
CDR3nt: TGTGCCAGCAGTTACGCCTTAAAGCCTGGAAACACCATATATTTT
CDR3aa: CASSYALKPGNTIYF

v_gene: TRBV7-8
d_gene: TRBD2
abundance: many
j_gene: TRBJ2-7
len: 17
CDR3nt: TGTGCCAGCAGCTATATGGGTGTGTGGGAGGGGAACTACGAGCAGTACTTC
CDR3aa: CASSYMGVWEGNYEQYF

v_gene: TRBV20-1
d_gene: .
abundance: many
j_gene: TRBJ2-3
len: 17
CDR3nt: TGCAGTGCGGACGACTACGCGGGACAGCCAGTCGCAGATACGCAGTATTTT
CDR3aa: CSADDYAGQPVADTQYF

v_gene: TRBV29-1
d_gene: .
abundance: .
j_gene: TRBJ1-2
len: 13
CDR3nt: TGCAGCGTTGAAAGGTTTGGGATGAATGGCTACACCTTC
CDR3aa: CSVERFGMNGYTF

v_gene: TRBV4-2
d_gene: .
abundance: few
j_gene: TRBJ2-1
len: 19
CDR3nt: TGTGCCAGCAGCCAAGTTCGGGACTTCCCTTCTAGCTCCTACAATGAGCAGTTCTTC
CDR3aa: CASSQVRDFPSSSYNEQFF

v_gene: TRBV28
d_gene: .
abundance: many
j_gene: TRBJ1-4
len: 15
CDR3nt: TGTGCCAGCAGTTTGGGGCCGGGGCTGGATGAAAAACTGTTTTTT
CDR3aa: CASSLGPGLDEKLFF

v_gene: TRBV6-2/TRBV6-3
d_gene: TRBD1
abundance: many
j_gene: TRBJ2-5
len: 18
CDR3nt: TGTGCCAGCAGTTACTCCTACAGGGGGGCGAAAAGGGAAGAGACCCAGTACTTC
CDR3aa: CASSYSYRGAKREETQYF

v_gene: TRBV28
d_gene: .
abundance: many
j_gene: TRBJ2-1
len: 10
CDR3nt: TGTGCCAGCAGTTTCTCTGAGCAGTTCTTC
CDR3aa: CASSFSEQFF

v_gene: TRBV3-1
d_gene: .
abundance: many
j_gene: TRBJ2-3
len: 15
CDR3nt: TGTGCCAGCAGCCCGGTTAAGGGGAGCCCAGATACGCAGTATTTT
CDR3aa: CASSPVKGSPDTQYF

v_gene: TRBV6-1
d_gene: .
abundance: .
j_gene: TRBJ1-2
len: 15
CDR3nt: TGTGCCAGCAGCCCCAGGGCGGCGGACCGCTATGGCTACACCTTC
CDR3aa: CASSPRAADRYGYTF

v_gene: TRBV30
d_gene: TRBD1
abundance: few
j_gene: TRBJ2-2
len: 13
CDR3nt: TGTGCCTGCGGACAGGGGTACACCGGGGAGCTGTTTTTT
CDR3aa: CACGQGYTGELFF

v_gene: TRBV30
d_gene: .
abundance: many
j_gene: TRBJ2-5
len: 12
CDR3nt: TGTGCCTGGGGCCCTGATCAGGAGACCCAGTACTTC
CDR3aa: CAWGPDQETQYF

v_gene: TRBV7-2
d_gene: .
abundance: many
j_gene: TRBJ2-5
len: 15
CDR3nt: TGTGCCAGCAGCTCCCTAGGGGTGTCGTCAGAGACCCAGTACTTC
CDR3aa: CASSSLGVSSETQYF

v_gene: TRBV4-1
d_gene: TRBD1
abundance: .
j_gene: TRBJ2-7
len: 16
CDR3nt: TGCGCCAGCAGCCACACAGGGGTTTTCGTCTCCTACGAGCAGTACTTC
CDR3aa: CASSHTGVFVSYEQYF

v_gene: TRBV7-9
d_gene: .
abundance: many
j_gene: TRBJ1-5
len: 15
CDR3nt: TGTGCCAGCAGCTCACAGGGAGCTAGCAATCAGCCCCAGCATTTT
CDR3aa: CASSSQGASNQPQHF

v_gene: TRBV7-2
d_gene: .
abundance: many
j_gene: TRBJ2-1
len: 14
CDR3nt: TGTGCCAGCAGCCCTACAGGGTTCAGCAATGAGCAGTTCTTC
CDR3aa: CASSPTGFSNEQFF

v_gene: TRBV9
d_gene: .
abundance: many
j_gene: TRBJ2-1
len: 14
CDR3nt: TGTGCCAGCAGCCAAGAGGGGCTGGGCAGTGAGCAGTTCTTC
CDR3aa: CASSQEGLGSEQFF

v_gene: TRBV10-1
d_gene: .
abundance: .
j_gene: TRBJ2-5
len: 14
CDR3nt: TGCGCCAGCAGTGACAGGGTGGGCCAAGAGACCCAGTACTTC
CDR3aa: CASSDRVGQETQYF

v_gene: TRBV20-1
d_gene: .
abundance: many
j_gene: TRBJ1-1
len: 14
CDR3nt: TGCAGTGCTCCCCGGCGGCATATGAACACTGAAGCTTTCTTT
CDR3aa: CSAPRRHMNTEAFF

v_gene: TRBV28
d_gene: .
abundance: many
j_gene: TRBJ1-2
len: 12
CDR3nt: TGTGCCAGCAGCCCTATTTTCTATGGCTACACCTTC
CDR3aa: CASSPIFYGYTF